The clone carrying this T cell receptor (beta chain) has a single count. The data were taken from a study of T cells in localized non-small cell lung cancer. V was shortened by 3 bases and J by 4 bases, with 13 bases between the two germline ends. Germline CDR1 is SGDLS and CDR2 is YYNGEE. The length of the CDR3 is 14 residues. Only in-frame clones appear in the TCRdb table, and some are missing; sequencing was by immunoSEQ multiplex PCR. The sample lists about 61,000 clones; about 90% were seen once. This material consisted of peripheral blood, taken before any cancer treatment. The origin of this receptor is a man aged 40-75 years with stage I squamous cell lung carcinoma. The chain carries TRBV9 and TRBJ1-1; the D is unclear. CDR3 sequence (DNA): TGTGCCAGCAGCGCCTGGAGGGATAGCACTGAAGCTTTCTTT. Its protein is CASSAWRDSTEAFF.